Below are 25 T cell receptor beta chains sequenced from a single sample in a study of OX40 agonist ivuxolimab in advanced cancers. Profiled with immunoSEQ multiplex PCR; TCRdb holds only in-frame clones, not every one. This table holds tens of thousands of clones, about 85% found once. Sequenced here: CD4+ or CD8+ T cells sorted from blood, sampled in a trial of the OX40 agonist ivuxolimab. These receptors were obtained from an adult with an advanced solid tumor such as melanoma, head and neck, liver or kidney cancer.

The chain carries TRBV5-1 and TRBJ1-1; no clear D gene. This CDR3 is built from 13 residues. Germline values: CDR1 SGHRS, CDR2 YFSETQ. V was clipped by 5 bases and J by 1 base, with 9 bases between them. CDR3 bases: TGCGCCAGCAGGCGTACAGAGAACACTGAAGCTTTCTTT. It yields the protein CASRRTENTEAFF.

The V gene is TRBV28, the J gene TRBJ1-1; D is ambiguous. Per germline, CDR1 MDHEN and CDR2 SYDVKM. The CDR3 extends over 10 amino acids. The V gene lost 6 bases and the J gene lost 7 bases, with 6 bases spanning the gap. The CDR3 DNA sequence: TGTGCCAGCAGCCAGCTTGAAGCTTTCTTT. Amino acid sequence: CASSQLEAFF.

The gene calls are TRBV5-6 and TRBJ1-2; D is possibly TRBD1 (5 bases). Between the trimmed V and J ends, which lost 0 bases and 0 bases, there was a span of 15 bases. Looked up from germline, CDR1 is SGHDT and CDR2 is YYEEEE. This CDR3 has 17 amino acids. CDR3: CASSLGTERGANYGYTF. The DNA for the CDR3 is TGTGCCAGCAGCTTGGGAACAGAAAGGGGAGCTAACTATGGCTACACCTTC.

The chain is built from TRBV6-1 and TRBJ2-7; TRBD1 matches 8 bases. CDR1 is MNHNS and CDR2 is SASEGT in the germline V gene. This CDR3 is built from 15 residues. The V and J ends lost 4 bases and 1 base, in that order; junction bases with no gene match: 6. The CDR3: CASSGDRGLSYEQYF. In DNA, the CDR3 is TGTGCCAGCAGTGGAGACAGGGGTTTATCCTACGAGCAGTACTTC.

In nucleotides, the CDR3 is TGTGCCAGCAAGTCGAGCGGGGGAGAGACCCAGTACTTC. Protein: CASKSSGGETQYF. This chain joins TRBV27 and TRBJ2-5, with 8 bases aligning to TRBD2. J was trimmed by 4 bases and V by 7 bases; bases with no gene match: 5. Germline V CDR1 and CDR2: MNHEY, SMNVEV (reference sequence). The CDR3 totals 13 residues.

The chain joins TRBV6-1 to TRBJ2-3, with 9 bases aligning to TRBD2. The V gene end was trimmed by 6 bases and the J gene end by 1 base; junction bases not matched to a gene: 2. The CDR3 spans 14 residues. Per the germline V gene, CDR1 is MNHNS and CDR2 is SASEGT. The CDR3 loop reads CASSWTSGTDTQYF. For the CDR3, the DNA is TGTGCCAGCAGCTGGACTAGCGGCACAGATACGCAGTATTTT.

V and J are TRBV28 and TRBJ1-6; D not resolved. The CDR3 consists of 12 residues. V shed 2 bases and J shed 11 bases, with 7 bases lying between them. Germline CDR1 is MDHEN and CDR2 is SYDVKM. The CDR3 is CASSLATPPLHF. As DNA, the CDR3 is TGTGCCAGCAGTTTAGCTACTCCACCCCTCCACTTT.

The V gene is TRBV30, the J gene TRBJ2-1, with 11 bases lining up with TRBD2. Looked up from germline, CDR1 is GTSNPN and CDR2 is SVGIG (reference sequence). The CDR3 sequence is 16 residues long. J was trimmed by 5 bases and V by 2 bases; bases with no gene match: 8. The CDR3 here is CAWSSGLAGFHNEQFF. Written as DNA, the CDR3 is TGTGCCTGGAGTAGTGGACTAGCGGGTTTCCACAATGAGCAGTTCTTC.

V is TRBV6-5 and J is TRBJ1-2, with 7 bases that match TRBD1. V shed 6 bases and J 8 bases; nucleotides not matched to a gene: 9. Germline CDR1 and CDR2: MNHEY and SVGAGI. This CDR3 is 13 amino acids long. Here the CDR3 reads CASSYSDRDGYTF. In nucleotides, the CDR3 is TGTGCCAGCAGCTATTCCGACAGGGACGGCTACACCTTC.

The chain uses TRBV30 and TRBJ2-3; weak D call: TRBD1 (5 bases). The CDR3 has 13 amino acids. The ends were cut back, 3 bases at V and 1 base at J, with 8 bases in the middle. Germline CDR1 is GTSNPN and CDR2 is SVGIG (reference sequence). The CDR3 bases are TGTGCCTGGAGCGTACAGGGCACAGATACGCAGTATTTT. It yields the protein CAWSVQGTDTQYF.

The gene calls are TRBV28 and TRBJ1-3; no definite D call. The CDR3 is made up of 13 amino acids. Germline V gene data show CDR1 as MDHEN and CDR2 as SYDVKM. With 4 bases removed from V and 4 bases from J, the gap between germline ends came to 8 bases. CDR3 sequence (DNA): TGTGCCAGCAGTTCCAAACTGGGAAACACCATATATTTT. It is translated as CASSSKLGNTIYF.

The chain recombines TRBV2 with TRBJ2-5; possibly TRBD1 for D (5 bases). V dropped 7 bases and J dropped 5 bases, with 20 bases sitting between them. The CDR3 sequence is 15 residues long. Germline CDR1 and CDR2: SNHLY and FYNNEI. This CDR3 reads CASTSQGMEEETQYF. The CDR3 DNA follows: TGTGCCAGCACCTCGCAGGGAATGGAAGAGGAGACCCAGTACTTC. Combining the CDR3 with reference TRBV2 and TRBJ2-5 gives the whole variable domain EPEVTQTPSHQVTQMGQEVILRCVPISNHLYFYWYRQILGQKVEFLVSFYNNEISEKSEIFDDQFSVERPDGSNFTLKIRSTKLEDSAMYFCASTSQGMEEETQYFGPGTRLLVL.

The rearrangement joins TRBV5-1 to TRBJ2-7; TRBD1 matches at 7 bases. The ends lost 7 bases at V and 6 bases at J; junction bases unmatched: 13. CDR1 and CDR2 (germline): SGHRS, YFSETQ. This CDR3 comprises 14 residues. The chain's CDR3 is CASSLQGVSGEQYF. The DNA of the CDR3 is TGCGCCAGCTCTCTCCAGGGGGTGAGTGGCGAGCAGTACTTC.

The chain recombines TRBV6-5 with TRBJ2-7, with a tentative D call TRBD2 (5 bases). The CDR3 length is 13 residues. V was pared by 4 bases and J by 9 bases, with 16 bases between. CDR1 is MNHEY, CDR2 SVGAGI, per germline. The CDR3 region has the DNA TGTGCCAGCAGTTCGTCCACGGGGTTCAGGCAGTACTTC. Protein: CASSSSTGFRQYF.

V is TRBV27 and J is TRBJ2-3; maybe TRBD2 (6 bases). V dropped 3 bases and J dropped 9 bases, with 13 bases sitting between them. The CDR3 runs to 13 residues. CDR1 is MNHEY and CDR2 is SMNVEV in the germline V gene (reference sequence). The CDR3 bases are TGTGCCAGCAGTTTTTCCCCGGGACTCACGCAGTATTTT. Residues: CASSFSPGLTQYF.

The V call is TRBV28, the J call TRBJ2-2, with TRBD1 as a possible D gene (5 bases). This CDR3 is built from 16 residues. V lost 6 bases and J 4 bases, leaving 18 bases between the germline ends. In germline, CDR1 is MDHEN, CDR2 SYDVKM. CDR3 amino acids: CASRPFQGTVTGELFF. The DNA of the CDR3 is TGTGCCAGCAGACCCTTTCAGGGTACGGTCACCGGGGAGCTGTTTTTT.

The V call is TRBV5-4, the J call TRBJ2-3, with 9 bases aligning to TRBD1. The CDR3 spans 15 residues. Germline loops: CDR1 SGHNT, CDR2 YYREEE (reference sequence). V shed 3 bases, J shed 2 bases, and the junction held 4 bases outside the gene matches. The CDR3 here is CASSSQGAHTDTQYF. In nucleotides, the CDR3 is TGTGCCAGCAGCTCACAGGGGGCGCACACAGATACGCAGTATTTT.

V usage is TRBV7-2 and J usage is TRBJ2-5, with D possibly TRBD1 on 5 matching bases. This CDR3 has 16 amino acids. From germline, CDR1 is SGHTA and CDR2 FQGNSA. V shed 0 bases and J shed 9 bases, with 20 bases lying between them. The CDR3, as DNA: TGTGCCAGCAGCTTAGCCAGGGTGGGATTCCAAGGGGCCCAGTACTTC. Translation: CASSLARVGFQGAQYF.

This chain uses TRBV11-3 with TRBJ2-1; D is perhaps TRBD1 or TRBD2 (6 bases each). Germline CDR1 reads SGHNT; CDR2 reads YENEEA. CDR3 length: 14 residues. The germline V and J ends were trimmed by 1 base and 7 bases, with 11 bases remaining between them. CDR3 residues: CASSLVRGVNEQFF. The CDR3 bases are TGTGCCAGCAGCTTAGTGAGGGGGGTGAATGAGCAGTTCTTC. Full variable domain (rest looked up from reference TRBV11-3 and TRBJ2-1): EAGVVQSPRYKIIEKKQPVAFWCNPISGHNTLYWYLQNLGQGPELLIRYENEEAVDDSQLPKDRFSAERLKGVDSTLKIQPAELGDSAVYLCASSLVRGVNEQFFGPGTRLTVL.

This clone was found once. The chain couples TRBV18 to TRBJ2-3; the match to TRBD1 covers 7 bases. Germline loops: CDR1 KGHSH, CDR2 LQKENI. The CDR3 totals 16 residues. The junction had 8 bases not matched to a gene; V was cut back by 3 bases and J by 2 bases. CDR3 amino acids: CASSPLTGLDTDTQYF. The DNA for the CDR3 is TGTGCCAGCTCACCGTTGACAGGGCTGGACACAGATACGCAGTATTTT.

This clone has just a few counts. This sequence joins TRBV9 and TRBJ2-2; 8 bases align to TRBD2. Germline V gene lookup returns CDR1 SGDLS and CDR2 YYNGEE. There are 15 residues in the CDR3. With V trimmed by 1 base and J by 3 bases, 2 bases remained unmatched. The CDR3 DNA reads as TGTGCCAGCAGCGTAACTAGCGGTTACACCGGGGAGCTGTTTTTT. This gives the protein CASSVTSGYTGELFF.

This clone has only a few counts. In nucleotides, the CDR3 is TGTGCCAGCAGTGAGCAGACAGGGGAACTAGATACGCAGTATTTT. This sequence encodes CASSEQTGELDTQYF. This sequence joins TRBV6-1 and TRBJ2-3; 8 bases fit TRBD1. V was pared by 3 bases and J by 5 bases, with 7 bases of the junction left unmatched. Looked up from germline, CDR1 is MNHNS and CDR2 is SASEGT. The CDR3 extends over 15 amino acids.

The V call is TRBV7-3, the J call TRBJ1-2; no clear D. CDR1 and CDR2 (germline): SGHTA, FQGTGA. Trimming removed 5 bases at V and 6 bases at J, with 10 bases between. This CDR3 has 12 amino acids. DNA of the CDR3: TGTGCCAGCAGCCTCCCACCTAATGGCTACACCTTC. Translating gives CASSLPPNGYTF.

V usage is TRBV18 and J usage is TRBJ1-3; TRBD1 matches at 7 bases. The V segment lost 6 bases and the J segment 4 bases; nucleotides outside the gene matches: 3. The CDR3 spans 13 residues. Germline CDR1 reads KGHSH; CDR2 reads LQKENI. In nucleotides, the CDR3 is TGTGCCAGCTCCGAGGGGGCAGGAAACACCATATATTTT. Translating it yields CASSEGAGNTIYF.

The gene calls are TRBV4-3 and TRBJ1-2; 9 positions match TRBD1. With 0 bases clipped from V and 4 bases from J, the junction kept 3 bases outside the gene matches. Germline assignment: CDR1 LGHNA and CDR2 YSLEER. The CDR3 extends over 15 amino acids. The CDR3 DNA reads TGCGCCAGCAGCCAAGACACAGGGGGCAGCTATGGCTACACCTTC. Protein sequence: CASSQDTGGSYGYTF.